The source of this T cell receptor beta chain is a study of blood T cell repertoires in COVID-19. In the source study's methods: Researchers report that nucleated cell counts were estimated from reference gene primer amplification. This table comes from immunoSEQ multiplex PCR, and its TCRdb copy is limited to in-frame clones, with some not included. V and J calls and clone size come straight from that table; D and trimming were deduced from the DNA. The data show some 260,000 clones, about 86% seen once. The length of the CDR3 is 16 residues. Germline CDR1 SGHNT, CDR2 YENEEA. V was clipped by 4 bases and J by 0 bases, with 13 bases between them.

This sequence joins TRBV11-3 and TRBJ1-3; tentative D call: TRBD1 (5 bases). The specimen sequenced was PBMCs or T cells enriched from blood (not recorded which). The receptor was derived from a man under 40 with acute COVID-19. CDR3 region: CASSYGTATSGNTIYF. The CDR3 DNA follows: TGTGCCAGCAGCTATGGGACTGCGACCTCTGGAAACACCATATATTTT.